This TCR beta chain appears in the sequencing data of a study of graft-versus-host responses after intestinal transplantation. Overall study context: All recipients were transplanted with multivisceral, liver-intestinal, or isolated intestinal grafts. The study gave all recipients anti-thymocyte globulin induction, then tacrolimus and steroids for about 3 years.

As to this clone: Its antigen is as yet unknown.

Libraries were prepared by immunoSEQ multiplex PCR; TCRdb keeps only in-frame clonotypes and omits some of them. Here the sample spans around 45,000 clones, about nine tenths being singletons. The CDR3 has 15 residues. Germline V lookup: CDR1 SGHRS, CDR2 YFSETQ. Trimming removed 0 bases from V and 0 bases from J, with 7 bases in between. The study, taken as a whole, reports: Patients who carried graft-donor T cell macrochimerism also had high graft-versus-host to host-versus-graft clonal ratios in their allografts. GvH clones were found in recipient marrow; some appeared first in ileum or blood.

The sample was unstimulated CD4+ T cells sorted from spleen or lymph node cells, taken before transplant. The rearrangement joins TRBV5-1 to TRBJ1-3; a weak D match, TRBD1 (6 bases). The TCR sequence derives from a human donor who was the organ donor for an intestinal transplant. Here the CDR3 DNA reads TGCGCCAGCAGCTTGGGGGACAACTCTGGAAACACCATATATTTT. This sequence encodes CASSLGDNSGNTIYF.